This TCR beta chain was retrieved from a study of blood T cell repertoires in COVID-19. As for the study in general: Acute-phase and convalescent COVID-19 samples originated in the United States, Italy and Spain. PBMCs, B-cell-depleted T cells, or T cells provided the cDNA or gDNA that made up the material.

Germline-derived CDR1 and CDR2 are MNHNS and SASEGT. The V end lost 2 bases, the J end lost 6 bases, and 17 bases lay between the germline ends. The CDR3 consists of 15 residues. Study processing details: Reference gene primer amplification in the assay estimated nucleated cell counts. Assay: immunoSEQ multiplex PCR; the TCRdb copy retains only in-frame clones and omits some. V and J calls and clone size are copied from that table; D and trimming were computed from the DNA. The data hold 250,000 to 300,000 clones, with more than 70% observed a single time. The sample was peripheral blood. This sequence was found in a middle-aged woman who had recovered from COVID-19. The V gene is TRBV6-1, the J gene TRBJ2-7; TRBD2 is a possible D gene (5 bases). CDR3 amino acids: CASSERLAGRSEQYF. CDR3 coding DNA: TGTGCCAGCAGTGAACGGCTAGCCGGGCGGTCCGAGCAGTACTTC.